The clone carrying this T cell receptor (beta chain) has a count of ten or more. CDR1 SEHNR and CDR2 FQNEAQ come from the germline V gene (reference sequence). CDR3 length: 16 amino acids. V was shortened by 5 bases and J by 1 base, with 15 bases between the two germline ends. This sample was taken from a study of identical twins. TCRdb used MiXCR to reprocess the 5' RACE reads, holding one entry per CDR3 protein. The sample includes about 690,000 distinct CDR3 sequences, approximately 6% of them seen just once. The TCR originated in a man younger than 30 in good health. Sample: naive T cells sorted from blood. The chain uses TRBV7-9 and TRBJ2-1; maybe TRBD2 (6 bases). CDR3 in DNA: TGTGCCAGCAGCCTGTTATCTAGCGATTCCTACAATGAGCAGTTCTTC. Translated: CASSLLSSDSYNEQFF.